Below, 32 T cell receptor beta chains from the same sample are listed, as sequenced in a study of cytomegalovirus exposure and HLA in healthy donors. In the PCR, 60 Vbeta and 13 Jbeta primers were used. Some clones are missing from TCRdb's copy, which holds only in-frame ones; the method was immunoSEQ multiplex PCR. The sample has fewer than 200,000 clones, roughly 81% seen once. Sequenced: PBMCs. The receptors derive from a man aged 25-40 years in good health and CMV-seropositive.

A few counts support this clone. This chain links TRBV5-5 with TRBJ1-1; maybe TRBD1 (6 bases). Germline CDR1 SGHKS, CDR2 YYEKEE (reference sequence). V lost 3 bases to trimming and J lost 3 bases, with 9 bases between them. This CDR3 has 13 residues. As DNA, the CDR3 is TGTGCCAGCAGCTCCCACAGGGACACTGAAGCTTTCTTT. Its translation is CASSSHRDTEAFF.

The chain recombines TRBV27 with TRBJ2-3; 13 bases are a match to TRBD2. From germline, CDR1 is MNHEY and CDR2 SMNVEV (reference sequence). The junction had 17 bases not matched to a gene; V was cut back by 3 bases and J by 2 bases. The CDR3 totals 21 residues. CDR3: CASSFRGVRRLAGGNTDTQYF. CDR3 DNA: TGTGCCAGCAGTTTTAGAGGGGTCCGGAGACTAGCGGGAGGCAACACAGATACGCAGTATTTT.

The V and J genes are TRBV29-1 and TRBJ1-1, with D maybe TRBD1 (5 bases). CDR3 length: 13 residues. Trimming stripped 7 bases from V and 1 base from J, with 13 bases between. The germline V gene has CDR1 SQVTM and CDR2 ANQGSEA. CDR3 sequence reads: CSARRGANTEAFF. DNA of the CDR3: TGCAGCGCCCGGAGGGGCGCGAACACTGAAGCTTTCTTT.

This clone was found once. The CDR3 loop is CASSPSGTLSYEQYF. CDR3 DNA: TGTGCCAGCAGTCCTAGCGGGACCCTCTCCTACGAGCAGTACTTC. The chain is built from TRBV6-5 and TRBJ2-7, with TRBD2 matching 9 bases. This CDR3 contains 15 residues. Germline V gene lookup returns CDR1 MNHEY and CDR2 SVGAGI. J was trimmed by 0 bases and V by 5 bases; bases with no gene match: 5.

The CDR3 sequence is CSVAAQGEWETQYF. The CDR3 DNA reads as TGCAGCGTTGCGGCCCAGGGGGAATGGGAGACCCAGTACTTC. The rearrangement links TRBV29-1 to TRBJ2-5, with TRBD1 identical over 7 bases. Germline CDR1 is SQVTM and CDR2 is ANQGSEA. This CDR3 has 14 residues. After removal of 4 bases from V and 5 bases from J, the junction contained 10 bases not matched to a gene.

The chain employs TRBV11-3 and TRBJ2-6; D remains ambiguous. Trimming pared 3 bases from V and 0 bases from J, leaving 6 bases between. Germline V lookup: CDR1 SGHNT, CDR2 YENEEA. CDR3 size: 15 residues. DNA for the CDR3: TGTGCCAGCAGCTTCGTGAGCTCTGGGGCCAACGTCCTGACTTTC. This translates into CASSFVSSGANVLTF.

Points on this clone: At one boundary the junction diverges from the germline segment, which might be a read error. This chain links TRBV7-9 with TRBJ2-7, with D unclear. This CDR3 contains 13 residues. Germline values: CDR1 SEHNR, CDR2 FQNEAQ (reference sequence). DNA of the CDR3: TGTTCCAGCAGCTTATATCCAGGCCGCGAGCAGTACTTC. As protein: CSSSLYPGREQYF. Together with reference TRBV7-9 and TRBJ2-7, the CDR3 gives the full variable domain: DTGVSQNPRHKITKRGQNVTFRCDPISEHNRLYWYRQTLGQGPEFLTYFQNEAQLEKSRLLSDRFSAERPKGSFSTLEIQRTEQGDSAMYLCSSSLYPGREQYFGPGTRLTVT.

CDR3 loop: CASSFRGLADTQYF. The CDR3 DNA sequence: TGTGCCAGCAGCTTTAGAGGGTTGGCAGATACGCAGTATTTT. The rearrangement links TRBV5-6 to TRBJ2-3; a weak D match, TRBD2 (5 bases). Per the germline V gene, CDR1 is SGHDT and CDR2 is YYEEEE. The germline V and J ends were trimmed by 2 bases and 4 bases, with 11 bases remaining between them. The CDR3 contains 14 residues. Filled out from reference TRBV5-6 and TRBJ2-3, the complete variable domain reads DAGVTQSPTHLIKTRGQQVTLRCSPKSGHDTVSWYQQALGQGPQFIFQYYEEEERQRGNFPDRFSGHQFPNYSSELNVNALLLGDSALYLCASSFRGLADTQYFGPGTRLTVL.

V is TRBV6-6 and J is TRBJ2-3, with D possibly TRBD1 on 5 matching bases. Germline V CDR1 and CDR2: MNHNY, SVGAGI (reference sequence). This CDR3 spans 14 amino acids. V lost 3 bases and J lost 3, with 10 bases in between. The DNA for the CDR3 is TGTGCCAGCAGTTATGTCCAGGGAACAGATACGCAGTATTTT. Protein sequence: CASSYVQGTDTQYF.

V and J are TRBV7-2 and TRBJ1-1; weak D call: TRBD1 (5 bases). Per germline, CDR1 SGHTA and CDR2 FQGNSA. Trimming cost V 5 bases and J 1 base, with 14 bases left between them. The CDR3 sequence is 15 residues long. CDR3 loop: CASSTWGLPNTEAFF. DNA of the CDR3: TGTGCCAGCAGCACGTGGGGACTTCCGAACACTGAAGCTTTCTTT.

This chain links TRBV5-1 with TRBJ2-7, with D possibly being TRBD2 (6 bases). This CDR3 has 15 amino acids. Germline assignment: CDR1 SGHRS and CDR2 YFSETQ. The germline V and J ends were trimmed by 0 bases and 2 bases, with 12 bases remaining between them. CDR3 sequence reads: CASSLVPGDTYEQYF. The CDR3 DNA reads TGCGCCAGCAGCTTGGTACCGGGGGATACCTACGAGCAGTACTTC.

This chain links TRBV5-1 with TRBJ2-7; 10 positions match TRBD2. The CDR3 is made up of 14 amino acids. CDR1 SGHRS and CDR2 YFSETQ come from the germline V gene. The trim removed 2 bases at V and 3 bases at J, leaving 2 bases unmatched. CDR3 in amino acids: CASSFRTSGYEQYF. As DNA, the CDR3 is TGCGCCAGCAGCTTCCGGACTAGCGGCTACGAGCAGTACTTC.

CDR3 loop: CASSLARTSATDTQYF. The CDR3 coding sequence is TGTGCCAGCAGCTTAGCGAGGACTAGCGCTACAGATACGCAGTATTTT. The chain joins TRBV7-9 to TRBJ2-3, with 9 bases that match TRBD2. Germline V CDR1 and CDR2: SEHNR, FQNEAQ (reference sequence). There are 16 residues in the CDR3. V shed 0 bases, J shed 3 bases, and the junction held 4 bases outside the gene matches. Based on the CDR3 plus reference TRBV7-9 and TRBJ2-3, the full variable domain is DTGVSQNPRHKITKRGQNVTFRCDPISEHNRLYWYRQTLGQGPEFLTYFQNEAQLEKSRLLSDRFSAERPKGSFSTLEIQRTEQGDSAMYLCASSLARTSATDTQYFGPGTRLTVL.

This clone is a singleton in its sample. J is TRBJ2-5 and V is TRBV7-3; 7 nucleotides align to TRBD2. CDR1 and CDR2 (germline): SGHTA, FQGTGA. Germline trimming cut 4 bases from V and 4 bases from J; bases unmatched to any gene: 9. This CDR3 has 15 amino acids. The CDR3 sequence is CASSSAGTTGETQYF. The CDR3 region has the DNA TGTGCCAGCAGCTCGGCCGGGACTACCGGAGAGACCCAGTACTTC.

Comments on this clone: Other nucleotide sequences from this sample produce the same CDR3. The chain has TRBV7-7 and TRBJ2-3; 7 bases are a match to TRBD2. The germline V gene has CDR1 SSHAT and CDR2 FNYEAQ (reference sequence). The CDR3 length is 15 residues. The CDR3 sequence is CASSFGGRISDTQYF. As DNA, the CDR3 is TGTGCTAGTAGCTTCGGCGGGAGAATATCAGATACGCAGTATTTT. The full variable domain, rest sourced from reference TRBV7-7 and TRBJ2-3, is GAGVSQSPRYKVTKRGQDVTLRCDPISSHATLYWYQQALGQGPEFLTYFNYEAQPDKSGLPSDRFSAERPEGSISTLTIQRTEQRDSAMYRCASSFGGRISDTQYFGPGTRLTVL.

About this clone: Other DNA sequences in this specimen translate into the identical CDR3. The chain recombines TRBV7-9 with TRBJ2-2; D is unresolved. The germline gives CDR1 SEHNR, CDR2 FQNEAQ (reference sequence). CDR3 size: 13 residues. V gave up 3 bases and J gave up 2 bases, with 4 bases separating them. For the CDR3, the DNA is TGTGCCAGCAGCTTTCTAAACACCGGGGAGCTGTTTTTT. It yields the protein CASSFLNTGELFF.

The chain carries TRBV5-4 and TRBJ2-7; D ambiguous. This CDR3 comprises 15 residues. The germline gives CDR1 SGHNT, CDR2 YYREEE (reference sequence). Trimming left V 1 base short and J 2 bases short, with 13 bases between. The CDR3 region is CASSLSSAKTYEQYF. The CDR3, as DNA: TGTGCCAGCAGCTTGTCAAGCGCCAAAACCTACGAGCAGTACTTC. Full variable domain (remainder filled in from reference TRBV5-4 and TRBJ2-7): ETGVTQSPTHLIKTRGQQVTLRCSSQSGHNTVSWYQQALGQGPQFIFQYYREEENGRGNFPPRFSGLQFPNYSSELNVNALELDDSALYLCASSLSSAKTYEQYFGPGTRLTVT.

The chain uses TRBV29-1 and TRBJ1-2; no firm D call. The germline V gene encodes CDR1 SQVTM and CDR2 ANQGSEA. Deletions cut 4 bases from V and 1 base from J, with 10 bases between. The CDR3 is 13 amino acids. The CDR3 reads CSVAHSYNYGYTF. The CDR3 coding sequence is TGCAGCGTTGCCCACAGCTATAACTATGGCTACACCTTC.

The genes are TRBV11-2 and TRBJ2-7; 8 positions match TRBD1. Unmatched junction bases numbered 7, after V lost 7 bases and J lost 5 bases. The CDR3 is 13 residues long. Germline lookup yields CDR1 SGHAT and CDR2 FQNNGV. CDR3 amino acids: CASIKDRDHEQYF. The CDR3 DNA is TGTGCCAGCATCAAGGACAGGGACCACGAGCAGTACTTC.

In this sample, this clone turned up once. V gene TRBV6-5 combines with J gene TRBJ2-2, with a possible D match to TRBD1 (5 bases). V was shortened by 6 bases and J by 2 bases, with 13 bases between the two germline ends. This CDR3 has 15 residues. Germline CDR1 and CDR2: MNHEY and SVGAGI. The CDR3 region is CASRLQGTNTGELFF. CDR3 nucleotide sequence: TGTGCCAGCAGATTGCAGGGTACCAACACCGGGGAGCTGTTTTTT.

The genes are TRBV10-3 and TRBJ1-4; possible D gene TRBD1, 6 bases. This CDR3 contains 15 residues. Germline V gene data show CDR1 as ENHRY and CDR2 as SYGVKD. V gave up 6 bases and J gave up 3 bases, with 14 bases separating them. Written as DNA, the CDR3 is TGTGCCATCAGCCCGGGGGGGCCATCTAATGAAAAACTGTTTTTT. This translates into CAISPGGPSNEKLFF.

This clone showed up just a few times. The chain combines TRBV2 with TRBJ1-1, with TRBD1 matching over 8 bases. Germline V lookup: CDR1 SNHLY, CDR2 FYNNEI. The CDR3 consists of 11 residues. Losses at the gene ends were 5 bases for V and 13 bases for J; bases not matched to a gene: 6. The CDR3 loop reads CASSLQGAGFF. Written as DNA, the CDR3 is TGTGCCAGCAGTTTGCAGGGGGCCGGTTTCTTT.

J is TRBJ1-1 and V is TRBV27; 7 nucleotides line up with TRBD1. V lost 10 bases and J lost 6; bases outside the gene matches: 14. In germline, CDR1 is MNHEY, CDR2 SMNVEV (reference sequence). The CDR3 covers 14 residues. The CDR3 region has the DNA TGTGCCACTCGGGTATACAGGGGCGGCGCTGAAGCTTTCTTT. It codes for CATRVYRGGAEAFF.

Turning to this clone: At one end, the junction sequence differs from germline, possibly due to a read error. The rearrangement uses TRBV7-9 and TRBJ1-5, with a possible D match to TRBD1 (5 bases). Per the germline V gene, CDR1 is SEHNR and CDR2 is FQNEAQ (reference sequence). CDR3 size: 15 residues. The CDR3 region is CASSTGTNSDQPQHF. DNA for the CDR3: TGTGCCAGCAGCACCGGGACTAATAGCGATCAGCCCCAGCATTTT.

V usage is TRBV27 and J usage is TRBJ2-6, with D possibly being TRBD2 (6 bases). Trimming shortened V by 4 bases and J by 4 bases, and 14 bases separated the two germline ends. CDR1 is MNHEY and CDR2 is SMNVEV in the germline V gene (reference sequence). The CDR3 contains 16 residues. This CDR3 is CASSYRRATGANVLTF. The CDR3 nucleotides read TGTGCCAGCAGTTATCGGAGGGCAACCGGGGCCAACGTCCTGACTTTC.

The V gene is TRBV23-1, the J gene TRBJ2-2, with TRBD1 identical over 10 bases. TRBV23-1 is an ORF for which the function is uncertain. Unmatched junction bases numbered 3, after V lost 0 bases and J lost 5 bases. The CDR3 runs to 16 residues. CDR3 loop: CASSQSRTGGTGELFF. CDR3 bases: TGCGCCAGCAGTCAATCCCGGACAGGGGGGACCGGGGAGCTGTTTTTT.

The rearrangement links TRBV6-5 to TRBJ2-3; TRBD2 matches at 9 bases. The CDR3 covers 15 residues. With V trimmed by 7 bases and J by 3 bases, 8 bases remained unmatched. Germline CDR1 reads MNHEY; CDR2 reads SVGAGI. This CDR3 reads CASTSSGLATDTQYF. CDR3 bases: TGTGCCAGCACCTCTTCCGGACTAGCGACAGATACGCAGTATTTT.

The chain joins TRBV27 to TRBJ2-5, with TRBD1 identical over 9 bases. This CDR3 is 13 amino acids long. With 5 bases clipped from V and 5 bases from J, the junction kept 3 bases outside the gene matches. Germline lookup yields CDR1 MNHEY and CDR2 SMNVEV (reference sequence). The CDR3 here is CASSGTGPETQYF. In nucleotides, the CDR3 is TGTGCCAGCAGTGGGACAGGGCCGGAGACCCAGTACTTC.

The chain uses TRBV11-3 and TRBJ1-2, with D possibly being TRBD1 (5 bases). Per the germline V gene, CDR1 is SGHNT and CDR2 is YENEEA. V was cut by 2 bases and J by 6 bases, with 19 bases left in between. The CDR3 has 16 residues. The DNA for the CDR3 is TGTGCCAGCAGCTTAAGAGATGGCAGGGAAAGGCATGGCTACACCTTC. It encodes CASSLRDGRERHGYTF.

The chain employs TRBV2 and TRBJ2-3; no clear D. Germline V gene sequence: CDR1 SNHLY, CDR2 FYNNEI. Trimming removed 4 bases from V and 0 bases from J, with 11 bases in between. The CDR3 extends over 15 amino acids. In nucleotides, the CDR3 is TGTGCCAGCAGTGGGTGGGTAGCTAGCACAGATACGCAGTATTTT. Its translation: CASSGWVASTDTQYF.

This clone was found once. V usage is TRBV4-1 and J usage is TRBJ2-5, with 10 bases aligning to TRBD2. Germline-derived CDR1 and CDR2 are MGHRA and YSYEKL. The CDR3 sequence is 16 residues long. Germline trimming cut 0 bases from V and 2 bases from J; bases unmatched to any gene: 3. CDR3 sequence: CASSQDGLAVQETQYF. The CDR3 DNA reads as TGCGCCAGCAGCCAAGATGGACTAGCGGTACAAGAGACCCAGTACTTC.

As regards this clone: Mismatch with germline at one junction end may stem from a read error. This chain links TRBV7-9 with TRBJ2-3, with 12 bases aligning to TRBD2. Per the germline V gene, CDR1 is SEHNR and CDR2 is FQNEAQ (reference sequence). There are 16 residues in the CDR3. Here the CDR3 reads CSSSYGLAGRTDTQYF. CDR3 nucleotide sequence: TGTTCCAGCAGTTACGGACTAGCGGGACGCACAGATACGCAGTATTTT.